A single sample gave rise to the 13 T cell receptor beta chains below, sequenced in a study of blood T cell repertoires in COVID-19. Clones were sequenced by immunoSEQ multiplex PCR, and TCRdb holds only the in-frame ones, with some missing. The repertoire holds some 300,000 clones, with 88% as singletons. Sequencing used PBMCs or T cells enriched from blood (not recorded which). These receptors all come from a woman in her twenties or thirties who had recovered from COVID-19.

This clone has just one count. V is TRBV21-1 and J is TRBJ1-3; no DNA check was done on the table's D call, TRBD1. TRBV21-1 is noted as a pseudogene. CDR3 length: 15 residues. CDR3 sequence reads: CASYLQGATGNTIYF. CDR3 bases: TGTGCCAGCTACCTCCAGGGGGCTACGGGAAACACCATATATTTT.

This sequence joins TRBV7-9 and TRBJ1-1, with TRBD1 identical over 7 bases. CDR1 and CDR2 (germline): SEHNR, FQNEAQ (reference sequence). The length of the CDR3 is 13 residues. V shed 8 bases, J shed 0 bases, and the junction held 3 bases outside the gene matches. The CDR3 sequence: CASGTVMNTEAFF. CDR3 bases: TGTGCCAGCGGGACAGTCATGAACACTGAAGCTTTCTTT.

CDR3 DNA sequence: TGTGCCAGCAGTAAACAGGGGTTGCCTGGAAACACCATATATTTT. Its translation: CASSKQGLPGNTIYF. This chain links TRBV6-2 or TRBV6-3 with TRBJ1-3; 7 bases agree with TRBD1. This CDR3 comprises 15 residues. The V and J ends lost 5 bases and 2 bases, in that order; junction bases with no gene match: 6. Germline V gene lookup returns CDR1 MNHEY and CDR2 SVGEGT.

Points on this clone: Germline is not matched at one junction end, which may reflect a read error. The CDR3 loop reads CASSFSWGGSGVYF. Written as DNA, the CDR3 is TGTGCCAGCAGTTTCTCCTGGGGGGGCTCTGGAGTTTATTTT. This chain joins TRBV27 and TRBJ1-5; possible D gene TRBD1, 6 bases. The CDR3 is 14 amino acids. CDR1 MNHEY and CDR2 SMNVEV come from the germline V gene (reference sequence).

The chain links TRBV9 to TRBJ2-7; 9 bases agree with TRBD1. The CDR3 has 15 amino acids. In germline, CDR1 is SGDLS, CDR2 YYNGEE. Germline trimming cut 5 bases from V and 1 base from J; bases unmatched to any gene: 7. The CDR3 loop reads CASSRTGGKSYEQYF. The CDR3 DNA sequence: TGTGCCAGCAGTCGCACAGGGGGCAAGTCCTACGAGCAGTACTTC.

This chain connects TRBV9 to TRBJ2-3, with 9 bases matching TRBD2. The V segment lost 3 bases and the J segment 4 bases; nucleotides outside the gene matches: 15. The CDR3 is 18 amino acids. CDR1 is SGDLS and CDR2 is YYNGEE in the germline V gene. The CDR3 sequence: CASSGDGVAGVNADTQYF. Written as DNA, the CDR3 is TGTGCCAGCAGCGGCGACGGAGTAGCGGGGGTAAATGCAGATACGCAGTATTTT.

The chain carries TRBV4-1 and TRBJ2-7, with 15 bases matching TRBD2. Germline assignment: CDR1 MGHRA and CDR2 YSYEKL. The ends lost 3 bases at V and 3 bases at J; junction bases unmatched: 12. The CDR3 length is 19 residues. CDR3 DNA: TGCGCCAGCAGCCACCCCGGACTAGCGGGGGGGCCTGAAAACTACGAGCAGTACTTC. Encoded protein: CASSHPGLAGGPENYEQYF.

This chain uses TRBV5-1 with TRBJ2-7; TRBD2 matches 8 bases. CDR3 length equals 16 residues. The germline CDR1 and CDR2 sequences are SGHRS and YFSETQ. V dropped 0 bases and J dropped 4; count of bases not matched to a gene: 9. CDR3 sequence reads: CASSLVAAGVFYEQYF. The CDR3 nucleotides read TGCGCCAGCAGCTTGGTCGCAGCGGGAGTTTTTTACGAGCAGTACTTC.

V is TRBV28 and J is TRBJ2-1; a possible D gene is TRBD1 (6 bases). The CDR3 has 16 residues. CDR1 and CDR2 from the germline V gene are MDHEN and SYDVKM. The V and J ends lost 6 bases and 4 bases respectively, with 19 bases between them. In DNA form, the CDR3 reads TGTGCCAGCAGGCGACCCGACAGGATCCCATACAATGAGCAGTTCTTC. Protein sequence: CASRRPDRIPYNEQFF.

CDR3 in amino acids: CASSEGPSGELFF. DNA for the CDR3: TGTGCCAGCAGTGAGGGGCCCAGCGGGGAGCTGTTTTTT. J is TRBJ2-2 and V is TRBV2; D may be TRBD1 (5 bases). Germline V gene lookup returns CDR1 SNHLY and CDR2 FYNNEI. Trimming removed 3 bases from V and 7 bases from J, with 9 bases in between. There are 13 residues in the CDR3.

Only one count was recorded for this clone. The rearrangement links TRBV7-2 to TRBJ1-1, with 7 bases that match TRBD1. Germline CDR1 is SGHTA and CDR2 is FQGNSA. This CDR3 is 15 amino acids long. V shed 5 bases and J 1 base; nucleotides not matched to a gene: 7. Written as DNA, the CDR3 is TGTGCCAGCAGCCCCCGGACAGGAACGAACACTGAAGCTTTCTTT. Translation gives CASSPRTGTNTEAFF.

The chain employs TRBV3-1 (or the pseudogene TRBV3-2) and TRBJ1-2; D is perhaps TRBD1 (6 bases). Germline V gene data show CDR1 as LGHDT and CDR2 as YNNKEL (reference sequence). V was trimmed by 3 bases and J by 2 bases, leaving 16 bases between them. This CDR3 has 16 amino acids. The CDR3 sequence: CASSQSVGAGNYGYTF. In DNA, the CDR3 is TGTGCCAGCAGCCAGAGCGTGGGGGCAGGGAACTATGGCTACACCTTC.

V and J are TRBV18 and TRBJ2-7, with D possibly TRBD1 on 5 matching bases. CDR1 is KGHSH and CDR2 is LQKENI in the germline V gene. Trimming pared 2 bases from V and 5 bases from J, leaving 10 bases between. The CDR3 length is 13 residues. The CDR3 coding sequence is TGTGCCAGCTCACCAGACAGATTCCACGAGCAGTACTTC. As protein: CASSPDRFHEQYF.